The 8 T cell receptor beta chains below all came from one sample that was sequenced in a study of OX40 agonist ivuxolimab in advanced cancers. Here immunoSEQ multiplex PCR was the method, and the copy in TCRdb shows in-frame clones only, minus some. The profile covers about 58,000 clones, with 70% to 90% appearing a single time and around 2% taken by the ten largest. The material sequenced was CD4+ or CD8+ T cells sorted from blood, taken in a trial of the OX40 agonist ivuxolimab. The source of these receptors is an adult with an advanced solid tumor such as melanoma, head and neck, liver or kidney cancer.

The chain recombines TRBV5-1 with TRBJ2-7; D is uncertain. The germline CDR1 and CDR2 sequences are SGHRS and YFSETQ. The CDR3 length is 14 residues. V lost 2 bases to trimming and J lost 3 bases, with 12 bases between them. As DNA, the CDR3 is TGCGCCAGCAGCTTTTCCTACCCGGACTACGAGCAGTACTTC. This translates into CASSFSYPDYEQYF.

The V gene is TRBV7-8, the J gene TRBJ1-3, with 7 bases fitting TRBD1. The trim removed 6 bases at V and 10 bases at J, leaving 18 bases unmatched. The CDR3 extends over 16 amino acids. Germline CDR1 and CDR2: SGHVS and FQNEAQ. CDR3 DNA: TGTGCCAGCAGTCCCGTCCCGGGACAGACCGTTAGTACCATATATTTT. Its translation is CASSPVPGQTVSTIYF.

This sequence joins TRBV6-5 and TRBJ2-3; D tentatively fits TRBD1 or TRBD2 (5 bases each). Germline assignment: CDR1 MNHEY and CDR2 SVGAGI. This CDR3 contains 12 residues. V was shortened by 4 bases and J by 8 bases, with 10 bases between the two germline ends. This CDR3 is CASSSVGTTQYF. The CDR3 region has the DNA TGTGCCAGCAGTTCCGTCGGGACTACGCAGTATTTT.

V is TRBV6-7 and J is TRBJ2-3; perhaps D is TRBD1 or TRBD2 (5 bases each). TRBV6-7 belongs to the ORF category, with a function that is uncertain. Between the trimmed V and J ends, which lost 2 bases and 1 base, there was a span of 10 bases. The CDR3 runs to 15 residues. CDR3 loop: CASSYGGVCTDTQYF. The CDR3, as DNA: TGTGCCAGCAGTTACGGGGGAGTTTGCACAGATACGCAGTATTTT.

The rearrangement links TRBV30 to TRBJ1-6; the D is unclear. Looked up from germline, CDR1 is GTSNPN and CDR2 is SVGIG (reference sequence). Trimming pared 2 bases from V and 8 bases from J, leaving 13 bases between. The CDR3 contains 14 residues. DNA of the CDR3: TGTGCCTGGAGTCGACCGGGAGCGGATTCACCCCTCCACTTT. Amino acids: CAWSRPGADSPLHF.

This chain links TRBV28 with TRBJ2-2; the D is unclear. Germline CDR1 and CDR2: MDHEN and SYDVKM. The CDR3 spans 13 residues. V was shortened by 8 bases and J by 2 bases, with 9 bases between the two germline ends. This chain's CDR3 is CASSWANTGELFF. The CDR3 nucleotides are TGTGCCAGCTCCTGGGCCAACACCGGGGAGCTGTTTTTT.

V gene TRBV30 combines with J gene TRBJ2-3, with TRBD2 matching 9 bases. Trimming took 2 bases from V and 2 from J; bases not matched to a gene: 5. The CDR3 loop spans 15 amino acids. Germline lookup yields CDR1 GTSNPN and CDR2 SVGIG (reference sequence). Here the CDR3 DNA reads TGTGCCTGGAGTCAGGGGACTAGCCCCACAGATACGCAGTATTTT. It is translated as CAWSQGTSPTDTQYF. Full variable domain (missing parts from reference TRBV30 and TRBJ2-3): SQTIHQWPATLVQPVGSPLSLECTVEGTSNPNLYWYRQAAGRGLQLLFYSVGIGQISSEVPQNLSASRPQDRQFILSSKKLLLSDSGFYLCAWSQGTSPTDTQYFGPGTRLTVL.

The rearrangement links TRBV10-3 to TRBJ1-3; 7 bases match TRBD1. The CDR3 covers 14 residues. The V gene's germline CDR1 is ENHRY and CDR2 SYGVKD. Losses at the gene ends were 3 bases for V and 2 bases for J; bases not matched to a gene: 1. This CDR3 is CAISEDRAGNTIYF. The CDR3 DNA sequence: TGTGCCATCAGTGAAGACAGGGCTGGAAACACCATATATTTT.